One T cell receptor (beta chain) is described in this entry. Its antigen is not identified. The CDR3 contains 12 residues. Germline values: CDR1 SGHRS, CDR2 YFSETQ. The data stem from a study of blood T cells in healthy people across ages. Overall study results and limits: Compared with aged donors, long-lived donors showed fewer expanded clones, suggesting selection. Observed TCR beta diversity showed a strong correlation with the percentage of naive T cells as measured by flow cytometry.

Healthy Caucasian individuals from Russia aged roughly 6 to 90 served as donors. Isolation recovered at least 6.5 million PBMCs from every sample. Using a J-beta primer mix together with a sample-barcoded 5' primer, a second PCR was run for roughly 6 to 12 cycles. TCRdb ran MiXCR on the 5' RACE reads and lists one entry per CDR3 protein. This table has 1.5 million to 2 million distinct CDR3 sequences, just under 50% appearing once. The TCR comes from a woman between 35 and 50 years old in good health. Sequencing used blood. The chain links TRBV5-1 to TRBJ2-5, with unresolved D. The closer fit of TRBJ2-1 to the DNA end suggests the J call may be wrong. CDR3 sequence reads: CASSSGLETQFF. CDR3 in DNA: TGCGCCAGCAGCTCCGGGTTGGAGACCCAGTTCTTC.